What follows are 22 T cell receptor beta chains derived from one specimen sequenced in a study of tumor-infiltrating lymphocytes in primary liver carcinoma. TCR beta cDNA was prepared out of around 460 ng total RNA by means of a constant-region primer. Slightly modified ARM-PCR served as the procedure for the TCR beta libraries. These libraries came from three rounds of nested multiplex PCR. Both of the initial two PCR rounds ran for nine to eleven cycles and employed TRBV1-TRBV30 forward primers alongside a C-beta reverse primer. TCRdb re-analysed the multiplex PCR reads in MiXCR, keeping a single row per CDR3 protein. The data contain 100,000 to 150,000 distinct CDR3 sequences, 64% of them singletons. Unsorted bulk tissue of about 19-31 mg yielded co-extracted RNA and DNA. Sequences were obtained from liver tumor tissue from sampling region 3. The subset was: tumor region T3, left-lateral pole. The source of these receptors is a woman aged 60 to 75 with primary liver carcinoma and hepatitis B virus infection.

At least ten counts were recorded for this clonotype. The rearrangement joins TRBV6-5 to TRBJ2-1; D is unclear. Trimming shortened V by 0 bases and J by 8 bases, and 8 bases separated the two germline ends. The CDR3 loop spans 13 amino acids. Looked up from germline, CDR1 is MNHEY and CDR2 is SVGAGI. CDR3 protein: CASSYSSSDEQFF. CDR3 DNA sequence: TGTGCCAGCAGTTACTCGTCTTCCGATGAGCAGTTCTTC.

The chain couples TRBV28 to TRBJ2-5; 7 bases agree with TRBD1. V was pared by 5 bases and J by 7 bases, with 13 bases of the junction left unmatched. Germline loops: CDR1 MDHEN, CDR2 SYDVKM. The CDR3 extends over 15 amino acids. The CDR3 region has the DNA TGTGCCAGCAGTGCCGCCGGGACAGCCACGGGGACCCAGTACTTC. Amino acids: CASSAAGTATGTQYF. Together with reference TRBV28 and TRBJ2-5, the CDR3 gives the full variable domain: DVKVTQSSRYLVKRTGEKVFLECVQDMDHENMFWYRQDPGLGLRLIYFSYDVKMKEKGDIPEGYSVSREKKERFSLILESASTNQTSMYLCASSAAGTATGTQYFGPGTRLLVL.

For this clonotype: The junction shows a germline mismatch at one end, possibly a read error. The chain carries TRBV11-2 and TRBJ1-2; D not certain. CDR3 length: 13 residues. The germline V gene encodes CDR1 SGHAT and CDR2 FQNNGV. The CDR3 DNA is TGTGCCAGCAGTTTATTTGGTTTCTATGGCTACATCTTC. As protein: CASSLFGFYGYIF.

This clonotype has just a few counts. The V call is TRBV5-1, the J call TRBJ2-3; maybe TRBD2 (5 bases). The germline V and J ends were trimmed by 0 bases and 5 bases, with 10 bases remaining between them. The CDR3 runs to 14 residues. Germline CDR1 and CDR2: SGHRS and YFSETQ. This CDR3 is CASSLARLKDTQYF. The CDR3, as DNA: TGCGCCAGCAGCTTGGCCAGACTAAAAGATACGCAGTATTTT.

This clonotype showed up many times. The chain is built from TRBV12-3 or TRBV12-4 and TRBJ1-2, with D unresolved. V lost 6 bases and J lost 7, with 21 bases in between. This CDR3 comprises 15 residues. The CDR3 loop is CASSLEANYGGGYTF. CDR3 bases: TGTGCCAGCAGCCTGGAAGCTAACTATGGCGGTGGCTACACCTTC.

On this clonotype: A much larger clone differs from this one at a single base, so this may be a read error. The chain employs TRBV6-2 or TRBV6-3 and TRBJ2-6; 7 nucleotides agree with TRBD1. The CDR3 extends over 19 amino acids. Trimming cost V 4 bases and J 0 bases; bases outside gene matches: 12. Germline values: CDR1 MNHEY, CDR2 SVGEGT. The CDR3 sequence is CASSSLGTATRSGANVLTF. DNA for the CDR3: TGTGCCAGCAGTTCCCTAGGGACAGCGACTCGCTCTGGGGCCAACGTCCTGACTTTC.

This clonotype came up a few times. With a much larger clone just one base away, this may be a read error. CDR3 nucleotides: TGTGCCAGCAACCAAGACAGGACATATGGCTACACCTTC. Amino acids: CASNQDRTYGYTF. J is TRBJ1-2 and V is TRBV14, with TRBD1 as a possible D gene (6 bases). The CDR3 runs 13 residues. From germline, CDR1 is SGHDN and CDR2 FVKESK.

To note about this clonotype: The limits of the CDR3 on the DNA are not certain, so only TCRdb's listed CDR3 is given. The V call is TRBV29-1, the J call TRBJ2-6; the table gives TRBD1 as D, unverified against the DNA. Germline CDR1 is SQVTM and CDR2 is ANQGSEA. The CDR3 contains 15 residues when both ends are counted. CDR3: CSVVGEGTGVNVLAF.

The chain uses TRBV20-1 and TRBJ1-2, with a possible D match to TRBD1 (5 bases). V dropped 6 bases and J dropped 3 bases, with 14 bases sitting between them. The germline gives CDR1 DFQATT, CDR2 SNEGSKA (reference sequence). This CDR3 is built from 13 residues. CDR3 amino acids: CSARRGTDYGYTF. In DNA form, the CDR3 reads TGCAGTGCCCGACGGGGGACCGACTATGGCTACACCTTC.

This clonotype occurred many times. The chain joins TRBV6-5 to TRBJ2-7; 10 bases match TRBD2. The CDR3 contains 15 residues. Germline loops: CDR1 MNHEY, CDR2 SVGAGI. Losses at the gene ends were 0 bases for V and 4 bases for J; bases not matched to a gene: 3. Written as DNA, the CDR3 is TGTGCCAGCAGTTACTCAGCGGGAGGGGAGTACGAGCAGTACTTC. Residues: CASSYSAGGEYEQYF.

The J gene is TRBJ2-2, the V gene TRBV11-3; 9 bases map to TRBD2. CDR1 is SGHNT, CDR2 YENEEA, per germline. V was clipped by 5 bases and J by 17 bases; unmatched bases: 30. The CDR3 totals 19 residues. In nucleotides, the CDR3 is TGTGCCAGCAGCGCCTATCCCGGGACTAGCCTTCTGAACACCAGGGAACTATTTTTT. This sequence encodes CASSAYPGTSLLNTRELFF. Full variable domain (rest looked up from reference TRBV11-3 and TRBJ2-2): EAGVVQSPRYKIIEKKQPVAFWCNPISGHNTLYWYLQNLGQGPELLIRYENEEAVDDSQLPKDRFSAERLKGVDSTLKIQPAELGDSAVYLCASSAYPGTSLLNTRELFFGEGSRLTVL.

This clonotype was observed a few times. Possible read error: a much larger clone is one base away. This rearrangement joins TRBV28 to TRBJ2-4, with a tentative D call TRBD1 (6 bases). The CDR3 extends over 14 amino acids. The V end was cut by 2 bases, the J end by 2 bases, with 7 bases between. In germline, CDR1 is MDHEN, CDR2 SYDVKM. The CDR3 DNA reads TGTGCCAGCAGTTTAAGGGGGACCAAAAACATTCAGTACTTC. Its translation is CASSLRGTKNIQYF.

In regard to this clonotype: The conserved phenylalanine or tryptophan normally closing the CDR3 is absent here, so this likely arose from a read error. The chain has TRBV11-2 and TRBJ2-2; no clear D. The germline gives CDR1 SGHAT, CDR2 FQNNGV. CDR3 length equals 13 residues. The CDR3, as DNA: TGTGCCAGCGGCTTAGGTCTGACCGGGGAGCTGTTTTCT. Its protein product is CASGLGLTGELFS.

Of note for this clonotype: Germline and junction disagree at one end, which may indicate a read error. This chain links TRBV11-3 with TRBJ2-7; TRBD2 matches at 9 bases. Germline CDR1 and CDR2: SGHNT and YENEEA. This CDR3 has 13 residues. CDR3 nucleotide sequence: TGTGCCAGCAGGTTAGCGGGGGTAAGCGAGCAGTACTTC. Its protein product is CASRLAGVSEQYF. The whole variable domain, remainder taken from reference TRBV11-3 and TRBJ2-7, is EAGVVQSPRYKIIEKKQPVAFWCNPISGHNTLYWYLQNLGQGPELLIRYENEEAVDDSQLPKDRFSAERLKGVDSTLKIQPAELGDSAVYLCASRLAGVSEQYFGPGTRLTVT.

A word on this clonotype: A single base separates this from a much larger clone, so it may be a read error. The V gene is TRBV10-1, the J gene TRBJ1-1; no firm D call. The CDR3 is 13 residues long. Germline CDR1 and CDR2: WNHNN and SYGVQD (reference sequence). CDR3 nucleotides: TGCACCAGCAGTGAGAACCTTAACACTGAAGCTTTCTTT. Its protein is CTSSENLNTEAFF.

This clonotype has only a few counts. A much larger clone differs by one base, so this may be a read error. J is TRBJ2-3 and V is TRBV13, with TRBD2 identical over 13 bases. Germline lookup yields CDR1 PRHDT and CDR2 FYEKMQ (reference sequence). J was trimmed by 5 bases and V by 3 bases; bases with no gene match: 2. The CDR3 is made up of 15 amino acids. The CDR3 DNA sequence: TGTGCCAGCAGCTTCGGACTAGCGGGAGAAGATACGCAGTATTTT. Its translation: CASSFGLAGEDTQYF.

Ten or more counts support this clonotype. The CDR3, as DNA: TGTGCCAGCAGTTCCGGGACATTCTATAGCAATCAGCCCCAGCATTTT. This gives the protein CASSSGTFYSNQPQHF. The rearrangement joins TRBV12-3 or TRBV12-4 to TRBJ1-5; tentative D call: TRBD1 (6 bases). The CDR3 consists of 16 residues. V lost 4 bases, J lost 0 bases, and 13 bases lay in between.

The J gene is TRBJ1-6, the V gene TRBV2; tentative D call: TRBD1 (5 bases). V was pared by 9 bases and J by 3 bases, with 18 bases between. Germline V gene sequence: CDR1 SNHLY, CDR2 FYNNEI. The CDR3 is made up of 16 amino acids. The DNA of the CDR3 is TGTGCCAGTTCGAAAGATGGGGGGTACTATAATTCACCCCTCCACTTT. Protein: CASSKDGGYYNSPLHF.

With respect to this clonotype: One junction end does not reproduce the germline sequence, and a read error may be involved. The J gene is TRBJ2-2, the V gene TRBV11-2, with a weak D call TRBD2 (5 bases). The CDR3 has 15 residues. Germline CDR1 reads SGHAT; CDR2 reads FQNNGV. CDR3 sequence: CASSPLQGPTGELLF. CDR3 DNA sequence: TGTGCTAGCAGCCCTCTGCAAGGACCGACCGGGGAGCTGTTGTTT.

There are many counts of this clonotype. The V and J genes are TRBV11-2 and TRBJ2-3, with 7 nucleotides matching TRBD2. Germline V CDR1 and CDR2: SGHAT, FQNNGV. The CDR3 is made up of 15 amino acids. V trimming: 5 bases; J trimming: 7 bases; junction bases outside the gene matches: 12. The CDR3, as DNA: TGTGCCAGCAGCGTCGAGCGGGGCCGACTCTATACGCAGTATTTT. Amino acid sequence: CASSVERGRLYTQYF.

The chain links TRBV11-2 to TRBJ1-6; no clear D gene. The germline CDR1 and CDR2 sequences are SGHAT and FQNNGV. The CDR3 runs to 13 residues. Trimming left V 1 base short and J 13 bases short, with 11 bases between. The CDR3 coding sequence is TGTGCCAGCAGCTTAGGTCCGGGCTCGCCCCTCCACTTT. It encodes CASSLGPGSPLHF.

Notes on this clonotype: An end of the junction differs from the germline gene, which may be a read error. The chain couples TRBV29-1 to TRBJ2-3, with D unresolved. This CDR3 has 12 amino acids. Germline-derived CDR1 and CDR2 are SQVTM and ANQGSEA. The CDR3 DNA reads as TGCAGCGTTGAGACCGTGGCAGATACGCAGTGTTTT. Translation: CSVETVADTQCF.